These T cell receptor beta chains were read from a single sample in a study of graft-versus-host responses after intestinal transplantation. The assay was immunoSEQ multiplex PCR, and TCRdb's table has in-frame clones only and misses some. This repertoire shows about 15,000 clones, 67% found once; its top ten account for approximately 8.1%. This sample comprised ileum tissue, obtained just under 700 days after intestinal transplantation. The receptors originated from a human patient who received an intestinal transplant, so some T cells may come from the graft donor. The CDR3 runs from the conserved cysteine through the conserved F or W. The D gene is left open where the match is weak. Only some rows state a clone size, as once, few, many or a class for expanded clones.

CDR3nt | CDR3aa | abundance | j_gene | v_gene | d_gene
TGTGCCAGCAGGACTCAGGGTAACGAGCAGTACTTC | CASRTQGNEQYF | - | TRBJ2-7 | TRBV28 | -
TGTGCCTGGACCCCGGGTGGTGAGCAGTTCTTC | CAWTPGGEQFF | few | TRBJ2-1 | TRBV30 | -
TGTGCCAGCAGCCTAACCCCCCTAGACGAGCAGTACTTC | CASSLTPLDEQYF | - | TRBJ2-7 | TRBV13 | -
TGTGCCAGTAGTATCCCTACAGGAAAGGGCTACACCTTC | CASSIPTGKGYTF | - | TRBJ1-2 | TRBV19 | -
TGTGCCAGCAGTTACGGTATTACGTCGGCAGATACGCAGTATTTT | CASSYGITSADTQYF | few | TRBJ2-3 | TRBV6-5 | -
TGTGCCTGGAGTGGGACAGACCGCTCCTACGAGCAGTACTTC | CAWSGTDRSYEQYF | - | TRBJ2-7 | TRBV30 | -
TGTGCCAGCCGCGCGGGGGGGCAGGGTGAGCAGTTCTTC | CASRAGGQGEQFF | - | TRBJ2-1 | TRBV9 | TRBD2
TGTGCCAGCAGCTTAGTGAGGGCGGGGGGCACTGAAGCTTTCTTT | CASSLVRAGGTEAFF | few | TRBJ1-1 | TRBV11-2 | -
TGTGCCAGCAGTTACCATATTGACAGGGACGAAAACACCATATATTTT | CASSYHIDRDENTIYF | - | TRBJ1-3 | TRBV6-5 | TRBD1
TGTGCCACCAGAACACTGGGTAGCTCAAGCACAGATACGCAGTATTTT | CATRTLGSSSTDTQYF | - | TRBJ2-3 | TRBV15 | -
TGTGCCAGTAGTATTTTGGGGACTAACACCGGGGAGCTGTTTTTT | CASSILGTNTGELFF | - | TRBJ2-2 | TRBV19 | -
TGTGCCAGCAGCAAATTACCCAGGGGAAACACCATATATTTT | CASSKLPRGNTIYF | - | TRBJ1-3 | TRBV21-1 | -
TGTGCCAGCAGCTTACGGGGGACCAGCTCCTACGAGCAGTACTTC | CASSLRGTSSYEQYF | - | TRBJ2-7 | TRBV11-3 | -
TGTGCTAGCAGCGTAGGGGGGGACAGAGTCTACGAGCAGTACTTC | CASSVGGDRVYEQYF | - | TRBJ2-7 | TRBV9 | -
TGTGCCAGCAGCCCAGAAGACAGGGGGCTGTTCTATGGCTACACCTTC | CASSPEDRGLFYGYTF | - | TRBJ1-2 | TRBV7-9 | TRBD1
TGTGCCAGTAGCCGGGACAGGGAACCGTACGAGCAGTACTTC | CASSRDREPYEQYF | - | TRBJ2-7 | TRBV19 | TRBD1
TGCGCCAGCAGCTTGGGCGGGATTTCTCAGCCCCAGCATTTT | CASSLGGISQPQHF | few | TRBJ1-5 | TRBV5-1 | -
TGTGCCAGCAGCTTCCCCGGGACTAGCCATGAGCAGTTCTTC | CASSFPGTSHEQFF | - | TRBJ2-1 | TRBV7-2 | TRBD2
TGTGCCAGTTCCGGAACAGGGAACGGCAATCAGCCCCAGCATTTT | CASSGTGNGNQPQHF | few | TRBJ1-5 | TRBV19 | -
TGTGCCAGCAGGGGGGGGAACTATGGCTACACCTTC | CASRGGNYGYTF | few | TRBJ1-2 | TRBV6-5 | -
TGCAGCCCAAGACAGGGTCGTCAGCCCCAGCATTTT | CSPRQGRQPQHF | - | TRBJ1-5 | TRBV29-1 | TRBD1
TGTGCCAGCTGGAGTCCGGGACAGGGAACAGATACGCAGTATTTT | CASWSPGQGTDTQYF | - | TRBJ2-3 | TRBV7-9 | TRBD1
TGTGCCAGCAGCAAATCCCGCGGGCTGAGCTCTGGAAACACCATATATTTT | CASSKSRGLSSGNTIYF | few | TRBJ1-3 | TRBV21-1 | -
TGTGCCAGCAGCTCACAGGGGAGGACTGAAGCTTTCTTT | CASSSQGRTEAFF | - | TRBJ1-1 | TRBV7-2 | TRBD1
TGTGCCAGCAGCGTGGATCCGGGACAGGGGGCGCGTGGCTACACCTTC | CASSVDPGQGARGYTF | - | TRBJ1-2 | TRBV5-4 | TRBD1
TGTGCCTGGGTCGTCGCGAGAGCGGGGGGTAGACCCTACGAGCAGTACTTC | CAWVVARAGGRPYEQYF | once | TRBJ2-7 | TRBV30 | TRBD2
TGTGCCAGTAATGGAGTCACAGATACGCAGTATTTT | CASNGVTDTQYF | - | TRBJ2-3 | TRBV19 | -
TGCGCCAGCAGCAAACGCTGGACAGCCCTCCCAGCTAACTATGGCTACACCTTC | CASSKRWTALPANYGYTF | - | TRBJ1-2 | TRBV4-1 | -
TGTGCCACCAGCAGAGATGGGACAGGCACAGATACGCAGTATTTT | CATSRDGTGTDTQYF | few | TRBJ2-3 | TRBV15 | TRBD1
TGTGCCAGTAGTACCGTGAGAGGGAAGTTCTTC | CASSTVRGKFF | - | TRBJ2-1 | TRBV19 | -
TGTGCCAGCAGCTTGCTGGGAGGGGGGACCCAGTACTTC | CASSLLGGGTQYF | - | TRBJ2-5 | TRBV5-6 | -
TGTGCCTGGAGTGCCCTTATAAGCGGTCTGGGCACCGGGGAGCTGTTTTTT | CAWSALISGLGTGELFF | - | TRBJ2-2 | TRBV30 | -
TGTGCCAGCAGTTACTCGAGTGGGCACTCCTACGAGCAGTACTTC | CASSYSSGHSYEQYF | - | TRBJ2-7 | TRBV6-5 | -
TGTGCCAGCAGTCCCGGGACAGATTTTAACTATGGCTACACCTTC | CASSPGTDFNYGYTF | - | TRBJ1-2 | TRBV25-1 | TRBD1
TGTGCCAGCAGCTCCCGGGGGAATAATGAGCAGTTCTTC | CASSSRGNNEQFF | - | TRBJ2-1 | TRBV7-9 | -
TGTGCCAGCGGTAGGGGAGGTAACACTGAAGCTTTCTTT | CASGRGGNTEAFF | - | TRBJ1-1 | TRBV7-9 | -
TGTGCCAGCAGTCGGGATGAGGAGGCCAACGTCCTGACTTTC | CASSRDEEANVLTF | once | TRBJ2-6 | TRBV6-4 | -
TGTGCCAGCAGACGGGGGGGCGCGGTGACAGATACGCAGTATTTT | CASRRGGAVTDTQYF | once | TRBJ2-3 | TRBV6-6 | TRBD2
TGTGCCGCTGCTGCGGGTGGGGCCAACGTCCTGACTTTC | CAAAAGGANVLTF | - | TRBJ2-6 | TRBV2 | -
TGTGCCACCGGGACACCCGCCTACGAGCAGTACTTC | CATGTPAYEQYF | - | TRBJ2-7 | TRBV10-3 | -
TGCGCCAGCAGCCCGAGTTCCGGGGAGCTGTTTTTT | CASSPSSGELFF | few | TRBJ2-2 | TRBV4-3 | -
TGCGCCAGCAGCCAAGATGGACAGGTGGGGATATACGAGCAGTACTTC | CASSQDGQVGIYEQYF | - | TRBJ2-7 | TRBV4-1 | TRBD1
TGTGCCAGCAGTTCACCGGGACAGGGTGACCACGAGCAGTACTTC | CASSSPGQGDHEQYF | - | TRBJ2-7 | TRBV6-6 | TRBD1
TGTGCCATCACCCCCGGACAGACTTCACCCCTCCACTTT | CAITPGQTSPLHF | - | TRBJ1-6 | TRBV10-3 | -
TGCGCCAGCAGCAGAAATCCCCCGGGACAAATCTCCTACGAGCAGTACTTC | CASSRNPPGQISYEQYF | - | TRBJ2-7 | TRBV4-1 | -
TGCGCCAGCAGCTCGTTCGGGACAAGCCCTGAAACTTTCTTT | CASSSFGTSPETFF | - | TRBJ1-1 | TRBV5-1 | -
TGCACCACTCGAAATACAGGGGGCTGGGATGAGCAGTTCTTC | CTTRNTGGWDEQFF | - | TRBJ2-1 | TRBV29-1 | TRBD1
TGCGCCAGCAGCCCGACAGGGGGCACTGGGGCCAACGTCCTGACTTTC | CASSPTGGTGANVLTF | few | TRBJ2-6 | TRBV4-3 | TRBD1
TGTGCCAGCAGTGACACGGGGTTAAATGAGCAGTTCTTC | CASSDTGLNEQFF | - | TRBJ2-1 | TRBV6-4 | -
TGCGCCAGCAGCGCTACTTCGGTGCAAGAGACCCAGTACTTC | CASSATSVQETQYF | - | TRBJ2-5 | TRBV5-1 | -
TGTGCTAGTGGTTTGGTACAGGGTCTGAGGGACACTGAAGCTTTCTTT | CASGLVQGLRDTEAFF | few | TRBJ1-1 | TRBV12-5 | -
TGTGCCAGTAGTCGCGGCGGGGGACCCTATGGCTACACCTTC | CASSRGGGPYGYTF | - | TRBJ1-2 | TRBV19 | -
TGTGCCAGCAGGAGCTCCTATAATTCACCCCTCCACTTT | CASRSSYNSPLHF | - | TRBJ1-6 | TRBV9 | -
TGCGCCAGCAGTCGACACCCACCAGGGCAGTATATCCATGGCTACACCTTC | CASSRHPPGQYIHGYTF | - | TRBJ1-2 | TRBV23-1 | -
TGCGCCAGCAGCCCAAGACAGGGGGCTTGGTATGAGCAGTTCTTC | CASSPRQGAWYEQFF | once | TRBJ2-1 | TRBV4-3 | TRBD1
TGTGCCAGCAGCCCCCGGGGGGCGAACACTGAAGCTTTCTTT | CASSPRGANTEAFF | - | TRBJ1-1 | TRBV27 | -
TGTGCCAGCAGGCCTGGACAGGGGGTTGGAAACACCATATATTTT | CASRPGQGVGNTIYF | - | TRBJ1-3 | TRBV2 | TRBD1
TGTGCCAGCAGCCCAGGACGGGACAGGGCCTCCTACGAGCAGTACTTC | CASSPGRDRASYEQYF | few | TRBJ2-7 | TRBV7-2 | TRBD1
TGTGCCACCAGCAGAGACCGAGCGGGGAGCTACGAGCAGTACTTC | CATSRDRAGSYEQYF | - | TRBJ2-7 | TRBV15 | TRBD2
TGTGCCAGCAGTTACTCGACAGGGGGCCATGATTCACCCCTCCACTTT | CASSYSTGGHDSPLHF | - | TRBJ1-6 | TRBV6-5 | TRBD1